This is a list of T cell receptor beta chains from one sample in a study of shared clonotypes between healthy human individuals. Here immunoSEQ multiplex PCR was the method, and the copy in TCRdb shows in-frame clones only, minus some. The sample has hundreds of thousands of clones, nearly 97% seen once. Sequenced: naive CD8+ T cells sorted from blood. Source of these receptors: a woman in her twenties or thirties in good health. The CDR3 runs from the conserved cysteine through the conserved F or W. Size is omitted from some rows. Given values are once, few, many or a class for expanded clones.

J gene: TRBJ2-3; V gene: TRBV7-9; clone size: NA; CDR3 protein: CASSLARLTDTQYF
J gene: TRBJ1-1; V gene: TRBV11-2; clone size: NA; CDR3 protein: CASSRGQTNTEAFF
J gene: TRBJ1-3; V gene: TRBV27; clone size: NA; CDR3 protein: CASRDQGVSGNTIYF
J gene: TRBJ2-3; V gene: TRBV27; clone size: NA; CDR3 protein: CASSETGPGGGTDTQYF
J gene: TRBJ2-5; V gene: TRBV15; clone size: NA; CDR3 protein: CATSWGSETQYF
J gene: TRBJ2-7; V gene: TRBV28; clone size: NA; CDR3 protein: CASSFREYEQYF
J gene: TRBJ1-2; V gene: TRBV5-6; clone size: few; CDR3 protein: CASRLQGAVYGYTF
J gene: TRBJ2-7; V gene: TRBV7-6; clone size: NA; CDR3 protein: CASSLAPGLGSAYEQYF
J gene: TRBJ2-7; V gene: TRBV7-9; clone size: NA; CDR3 protein: CASSLVGDYEQYF
J gene: TRBJ2-1; V gene: TRBV19; clone size: NA; CDR3 protein: CASSIILADEQFF
J gene: TRBJ1-1; V gene: TRBV14; clone size: NA; CDR3 protein: CASSQRDRRGTEAFF
J gene: TRBJ2-1; V gene: TRBV7-9; clone size: NA; CDR3 protein: CASSSATSGRGYEQFF
J gene: TRBJ2-7; V gene: TRBV4-2; clone size: NA; CDR3 protein: CASSQDPPGLAVYEQYF
J gene: TRBJ2-7; V gene: TRBV2; clone size: NA; CDR3 protein: CASSEGTSGNTYEQYF
J gene: TRBJ1-1; V gene: TRBV27; clone size: NA; CDR3 protein: CASSLAANTEAFF
J gene: TRBJ2-5; V gene: TRBV11-2; clone size: NA; CDR3 protein: CASSLDRTTQETQYF
J gene: TRBJ2-7; V gene: TRBV27; clone size: NA; CDR3 protein: CASSFSGGYEQYF
J gene: TRBJ2-7; V gene: TRBV4-2; clone size: NA; CDR3 protein: CASSQDLEAEEDEQYF
J gene: TRBJ2-1; V gene: TRBV6-1; clone size: once; CDR3 protein: CASSGTLYNEQFF
J gene: TRBJ2-2; V gene: TRBV2; clone size: NA; CDR3 protein: CASSPSEMNTGELFF